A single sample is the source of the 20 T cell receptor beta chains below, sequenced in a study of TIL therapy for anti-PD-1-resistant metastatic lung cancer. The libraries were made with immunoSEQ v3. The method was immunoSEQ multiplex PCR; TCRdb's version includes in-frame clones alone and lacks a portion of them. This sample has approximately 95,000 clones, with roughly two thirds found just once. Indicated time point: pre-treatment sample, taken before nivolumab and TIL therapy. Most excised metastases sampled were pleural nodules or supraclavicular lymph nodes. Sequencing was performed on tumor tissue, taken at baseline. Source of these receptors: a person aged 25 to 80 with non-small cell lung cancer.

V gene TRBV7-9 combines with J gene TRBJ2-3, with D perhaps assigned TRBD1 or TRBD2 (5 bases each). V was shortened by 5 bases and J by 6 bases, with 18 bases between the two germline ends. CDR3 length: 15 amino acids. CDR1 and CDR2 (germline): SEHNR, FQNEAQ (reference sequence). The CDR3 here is CASSLGRVGEDTQYF. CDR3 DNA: TGTGCCAGCAGCCTTGGCCGGGTAGGGGAGGATACGCAGTATTTT. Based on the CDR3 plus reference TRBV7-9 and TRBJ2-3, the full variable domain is DTGVSQNPRHKITKRGQNVTFRCDPISEHNRLYWYRQTLGQGPEFLTYFQNEAQLEKSRLLSDRFSAERPKGSFSTLEIQRTEQGDSAMYLCASSLGRVGEDTQYFGPGTRLTVL.

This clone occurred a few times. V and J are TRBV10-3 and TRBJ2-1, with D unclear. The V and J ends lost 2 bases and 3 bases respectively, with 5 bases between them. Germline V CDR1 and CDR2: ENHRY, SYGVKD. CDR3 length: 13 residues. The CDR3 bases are TGTGCCATCAGTGAGCCCATCTACAATGAGCAGTTCTTC. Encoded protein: CAISEPIYNEQFF.

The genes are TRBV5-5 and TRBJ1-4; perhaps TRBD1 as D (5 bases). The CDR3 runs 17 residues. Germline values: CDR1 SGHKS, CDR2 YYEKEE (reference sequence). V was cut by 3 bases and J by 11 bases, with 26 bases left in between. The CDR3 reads CASSSQNRGLLRQKLFF. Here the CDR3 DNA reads TGTGCCAGCAGCTCGCAGAACCGGGGCCTTCTTCGTCAGAAACTGTTTTTT.

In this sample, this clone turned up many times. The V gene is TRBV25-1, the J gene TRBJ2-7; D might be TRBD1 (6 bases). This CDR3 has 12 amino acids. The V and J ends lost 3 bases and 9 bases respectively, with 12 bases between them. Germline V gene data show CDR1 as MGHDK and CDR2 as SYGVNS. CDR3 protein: CASSDMRGLQYF. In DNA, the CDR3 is TGTGCCAGCAGTGATATGAGGGGGTTGCAGTACTTC.

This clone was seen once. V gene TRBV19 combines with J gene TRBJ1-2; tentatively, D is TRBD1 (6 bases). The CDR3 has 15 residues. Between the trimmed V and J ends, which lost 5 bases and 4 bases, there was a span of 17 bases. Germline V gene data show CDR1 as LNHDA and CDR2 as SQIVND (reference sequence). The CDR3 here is CASSPSGQPPYGYTF. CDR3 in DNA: TGTGCCAGTAGTCCAAGTGGACAGCCACCCTATGGCTACACCTTC.

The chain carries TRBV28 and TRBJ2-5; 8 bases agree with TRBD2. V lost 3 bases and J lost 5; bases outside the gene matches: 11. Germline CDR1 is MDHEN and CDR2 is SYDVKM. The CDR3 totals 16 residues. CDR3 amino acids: CASSLDGGALRETQYF. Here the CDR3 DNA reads TGTGCCAGCAGTTTGGACGGGGGGGCTCTACGGGAGACCCAGTACTTC.

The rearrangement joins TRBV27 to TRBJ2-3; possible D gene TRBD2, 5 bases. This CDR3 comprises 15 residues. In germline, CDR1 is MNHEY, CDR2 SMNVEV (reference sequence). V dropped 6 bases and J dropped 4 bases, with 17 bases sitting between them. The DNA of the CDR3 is TGTGCCAGCAGCCAGACTACCCGAGGCGCAGATACGCAGTATTTT. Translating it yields CASSQTTRGADTQYF.

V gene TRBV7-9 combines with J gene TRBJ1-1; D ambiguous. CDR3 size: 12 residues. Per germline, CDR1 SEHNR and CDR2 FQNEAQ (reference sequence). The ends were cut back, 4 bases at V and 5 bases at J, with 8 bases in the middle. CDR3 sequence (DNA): TGTGCCAGCAGCTCCAGGTCGACTGAAGCTTTCTTT. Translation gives CASSSRSTEAFF.

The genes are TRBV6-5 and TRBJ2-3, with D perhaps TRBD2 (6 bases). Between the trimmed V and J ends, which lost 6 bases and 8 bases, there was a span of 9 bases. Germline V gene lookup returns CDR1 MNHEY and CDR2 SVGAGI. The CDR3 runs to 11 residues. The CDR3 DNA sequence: TGTGCCAGCAGCGGGGAGGTTACGCAGTATTTT. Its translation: CASSGEVTQYF.

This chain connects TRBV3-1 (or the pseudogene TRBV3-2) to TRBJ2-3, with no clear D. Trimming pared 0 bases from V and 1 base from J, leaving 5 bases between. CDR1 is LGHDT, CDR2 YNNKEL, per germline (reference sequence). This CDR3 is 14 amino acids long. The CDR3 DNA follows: TGTGCCAGCAGCCAAGATGAGGGCACAGATACGCAGTATTTT. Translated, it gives CASSQDEGTDTQYF.

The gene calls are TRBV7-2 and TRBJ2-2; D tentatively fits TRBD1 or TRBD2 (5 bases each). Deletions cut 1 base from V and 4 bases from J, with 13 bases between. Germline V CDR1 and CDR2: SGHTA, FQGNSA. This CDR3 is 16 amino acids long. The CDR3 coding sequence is TGTGCCAGCAGCTTAGATGGATCTGGGGGCACCGGGGAGCTGTTTTTT. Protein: CASSLDGSGGTGELFF.

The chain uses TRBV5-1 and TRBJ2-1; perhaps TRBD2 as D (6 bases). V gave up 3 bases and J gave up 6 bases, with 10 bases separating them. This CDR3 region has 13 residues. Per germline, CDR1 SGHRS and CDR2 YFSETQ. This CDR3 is CASSWGVSNEQFF. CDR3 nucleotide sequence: TGCGCCAGCAGCTGGGGGGTTAGCAATGAGCAGTTCTTC.

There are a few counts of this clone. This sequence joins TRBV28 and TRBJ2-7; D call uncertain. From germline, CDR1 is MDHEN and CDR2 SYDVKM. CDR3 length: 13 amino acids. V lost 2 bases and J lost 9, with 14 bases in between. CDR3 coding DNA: TGTGCCAGCAGTTTAGGGAATCCATTGGGGCAGTACTTC. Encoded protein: CASSLGNPLGQYF.

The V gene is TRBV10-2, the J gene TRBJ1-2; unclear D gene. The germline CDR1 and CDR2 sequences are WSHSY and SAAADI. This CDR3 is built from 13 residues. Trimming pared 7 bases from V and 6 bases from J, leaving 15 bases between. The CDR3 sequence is CASTRQAEHGYTF. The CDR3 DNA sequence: TGCGCCAGCACAAGGCAGGCCGAGCATGGCTACACCTTC.

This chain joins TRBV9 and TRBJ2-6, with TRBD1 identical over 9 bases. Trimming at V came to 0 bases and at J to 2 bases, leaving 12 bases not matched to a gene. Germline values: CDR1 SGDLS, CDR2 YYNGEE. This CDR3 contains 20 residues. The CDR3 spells CASSVADKGQGDPGANVLTF. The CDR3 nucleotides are TGTGCCAGCAGCGTAGCAGACAAGGGACAGGGTGACCCTGGGGCCAACGTCCTGACTTTC.

CDR3 region: CASSENTRETQYF. In nucleotides, the CDR3 is TGTGCCAGCAGTGAAAACACTAGGGAGACCCAGTACTTC. This sequence joins TRBV6-1 and TRBJ2-5; weak D call: TRBD2 (5 bases). The V and J ends lost 2 bases and 5 bases respectively, with 9 bases between them. CDR3 length: 13 amino acids. CDR1 and CDR2 from the germline V gene are MNHNS and SASEGT.

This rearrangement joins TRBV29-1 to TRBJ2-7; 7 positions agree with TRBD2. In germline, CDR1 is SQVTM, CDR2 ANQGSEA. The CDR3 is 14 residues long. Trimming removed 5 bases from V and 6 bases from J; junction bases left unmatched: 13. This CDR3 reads CSVTEVAGDAEQYF. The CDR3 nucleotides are TGCAGCGTTACCGAGGTGGCGGGAGATGCCGAGCAGTACTTC.

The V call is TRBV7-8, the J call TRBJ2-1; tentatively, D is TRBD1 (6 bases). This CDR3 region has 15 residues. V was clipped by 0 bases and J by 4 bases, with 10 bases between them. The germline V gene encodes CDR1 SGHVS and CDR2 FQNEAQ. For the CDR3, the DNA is TGTGCCAGCAGCTTAGCTACAGGGATTTACAATGAGCAGTTCTTC. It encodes CASSLATGIYNEQFF.

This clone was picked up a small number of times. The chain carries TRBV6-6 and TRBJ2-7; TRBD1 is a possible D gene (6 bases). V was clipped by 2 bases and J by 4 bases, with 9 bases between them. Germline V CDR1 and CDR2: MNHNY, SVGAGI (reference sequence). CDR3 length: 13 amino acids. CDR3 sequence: CASSYGDRYEQYF. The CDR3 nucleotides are TGTGCCAGCAGTTACGGAGACAGGTACGAGCAGTACTTC.

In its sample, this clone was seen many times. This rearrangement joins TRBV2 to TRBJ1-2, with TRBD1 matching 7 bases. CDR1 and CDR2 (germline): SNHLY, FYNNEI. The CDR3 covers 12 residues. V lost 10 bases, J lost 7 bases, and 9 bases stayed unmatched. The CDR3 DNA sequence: TGTGCCACGGGTCGACAGGGTGGTGGCTACACCTTC. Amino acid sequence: CATGRQGGGYTF. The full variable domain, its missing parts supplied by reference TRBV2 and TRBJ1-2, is EPEVTQTPSHQVTQMGQEVILRCVPISNHLYFYWYRQILGQKVEFLVSFYNNEISEKSEIFDDQFSVERPDGSNFTLKIRSTKLEDSAMYFCATGRQGGGYTFGSGTRLTVV.